Sequencing of this TCR beta chain was carried out in a study of blood T cells in healthy people across ages. The second PCR ran about 7 to 12 cycles with a sample-barcoded 5' primer and J-beta primers. TCRdb re-derived calls from the 5' RACE reads in MiXCR, one entry per CDR3 protein. The sample comprises fewer than 2,000,000 distinct CDR3 sequences, about two fifths of which are singletons, and about 21% rests with the top ten. This clonotype has a single count. The CDR3 covers 15 residues. The germline V gene encodes CDR1 SEHNR and CDR2 FQNEAQ (reference sequence). V shed 5 bases and J 5 bases; nucleotides not matched to a gene: 10.

This clonotype originated in a human donor in good health. The J gene is TRBJ2-7, the V gene TRBV7-9; 9 nucleotides match TRBD1. Sequencing used blood. The CDR3: CASSGGTGQWNEQYF. CDR3 coding DNA: TGTGCCAGCAGCGGCGGGACAGGGCAATGGAACGAGCAGTACTTC.